The 27 T cell receptor beta chains listed next were all sequenced from one sample in a study of OX40 agonist ivuxolimab in advanced cancers. Sequenced by immunoSEQ multiplex PCR; TCRdb stores in-frame clones only, minus some. The top ten hold 2.5% of the sample, which has roughly 66,000 clones, around 86% seen once. The sequenced sample was CD4+ or CD8+ T cells sorted from blood, obtained in a trial of the OX40 agonist ivuxolimab. All receptors derive from an adult with an advanced solid tumor such as melanoma, head and neck, liver or kidney cancer.

The chain joins TRBV14 to TRBJ2-7; perhaps TRBD1 as D (5 bases). The germline V gene encodes CDR1 SGHDN and CDR2 FVKESK. V dropped 5 bases and J dropped 6 bases, with 11 bases sitting between them. CDR3 length equals 12 residues. CDR3 nucleotide sequence: TGTGCCAGCAGCTTAAGCAGGGTCGAGCAGTACTTC. Residues: CASSLSRVEQYF.

The chain links TRBV28 to TRBJ1-3; D perhaps matches TRBD1 (5 bases). The CDR3 sequence is 13 residues long. Germline lookup yields CDR1 MDHEN and CDR2 SYDVKM. Trimming removed 6 bases at V and 8 bases at J, with 14 bases between. The CDR3 protein is CASSPRQTDTIYF. The CDR3 nucleotides are TGTGCCAGCAGCCCACGACAGACTGACACCATATATTTT. The full variable domain, its missing parts supplied by reference TRBV28 and TRBJ1-3, is DVKVTQSSRYLVKRTGEKVFLECVQDMDHENMFWYRQDPGLGLRLIYFSYDVKMKEKGDIPEGYSVSREKKERFSLILESASTNQTSMYLCASSPRQTDTIYFGEGSWLTVV.

This clone was counted once. CDR3 bases: TGTGCCAGCAGTTACTCAGATAGGTTGGGTTCACCCCTCCACTTT. Residues: CASSYSDRLGSPLHF. V gene TRBV6-5 combines with J gene TRBJ1-6; D gene unclear. V gave up 0 bases and J gave up 9 bases, with 12 bases separating them. Germline V gene lookup returns CDR1 MNHEY and CDR2 SVGAGI. This CDR3 spans 15 amino acids.

The rearrangement joins TRBV6-6 to TRBJ1-2; a possible D gene is TRBD1 (5 bases). V shed 3 bases and J shed 4 bases, with 12 bases lying between them. The CDR3 runs to 14 residues. Germline V gene lookup returns CDR1 MNHNY and CDR2 SVGAGI (reference sequence). CDR3 residues: CASSYTQVAYGYTF. The CDR3 DNA is TGTGCCAGCAGTTATACACAGGTGGCCTATGGCTACACCTTC.

The J gene is TRBJ2-5, the V gene TRBV2, with TRBD2 matching over 8 bases. Unmatched junction bases numbered 4, after V lost 6 bases and J lost 4 bases. The CDR3 spans 13 residues. Germline CDR1 is SNHLY and CDR2 is FYNNEI. The CDR3 region is CASRPGTRETQYF. The CDR3 coding sequence is TGTGCCAGCAGACCCGGGACTAGAGAGACCCAGTACTTC.

This clone was seen only a few times. The V and J genes are TRBV19 and TRBJ1-5; D gene ambiguous. V was shortened by 6 bases and J by 0 bases, with 3 bases between the two germline ends. The CDR3 covers 12 residues. Germline assignment: CDR1 LNHDA and CDR2 SQIVND (reference sequence). In DNA, the CDR3 is TGTGCCAGTAGGGATAGCAATCAGCCCCAGCATTTT. It translates to CASRDSNQPQHF.

This chain connects TRBV15 to TRBJ2-7, with TRBD1 identical over 12 bases. Germline V lookup: CDR1 LNHNV, CDR2 YYDKDF (reference sequence). V lost 3 bases and J lost 2; bases outside the gene matches: 2. This CDR3 is built from 15 residues. The CDR3 DNA follows: TGTGCCACCAGCAGGGGGACAGGGGGCACCTACGAGCAGTACTTC. Protein sequence: CATSRGTGGTYEQYF.

The genes are TRBV13 and TRBJ1-1; no clear D. V lost 0 bases, J lost 2 bases, and 7 bases lay in between. The CDR3 has 14 residues. The V gene's germline CDR1 is PRHDT and CDR2 FYEKMQ (reference sequence). The CDR3 region is CASSLGSSNTEAFF. In DNA, the CDR3 is TGTGCCAGCAGCTTAGGTAGCTCAAACACTGAAGCTTTCTTT.

The V call is TRBV5-1, the J call TRBJ1-3; D remains ambiguous. This CDR3 region has 15 residues. Trimming removed 0 bases from V and 0 bases from J, with 7 bases in between. The germline V gene has CDR1 SGHRS and CDR2 YFSETQ. The CDR3 bases are TGCGCCAGCAGCTTGGACAGACTCTCTGGAAACACCATATATTTT. This translates into CASSLDRLSGNTIYF.

CDR3 coding DNA: TGTGCCAGCAGCGAAACCGGGGCAGATACGCAGTATTTT. This gives the protein CASSETGADTQYF. The chain carries TRBV14 and TRBJ2-3, with D maybe TRBD2 (5 bases). V lost 5 bases to trimming and J lost 4 bases, with 10 bases between them. The V gene's germline CDR1 is SGHDN and CDR2 FVKESK. The CDR3 covers 13 residues.

The rearrangement joins TRBV5-6 to TRBJ1-5, with 12 bases fitting TRBD1. Germline trimming cut 4 bases from V and 3 bases from J; bases unmatched to any gene: 8. Germline V gene data show CDR1 as SGHDT and CDR2 as YYEEEE. This CDR3 has 17 residues. CDR3 residues: CASSPAGTGGFNQPQHF. CDR3 bases: TGTGCCAGCAGCCCAGCCGGGACAGGGGGCTTCAATCAGCCCCAGCATTTT.

This clone has only a few counts. The chain employs TRBV7-9 and TRBJ2-7; no reliable D call. The V gene lost 2 bases and the J gene lost 0 bases, with 11 bases spanning the gap. Germline loops: CDR1 SEHNR, CDR2 FQNEAQ (reference sequence). The CDR3 is 15 amino acids. The CDR3 DNA reads as TGTGCCAGCAGCTTACGGTCTGCAAACTCCTACGAGCAGTACTTC. This sequence encodes CASSLRSANSYEQYF.

The V and J genes are TRBV19 and TRBJ2-1; TRBD2 agrees at 13 bases. Germline trimming cut 5 bases from V and 15 bases from J; bases unmatched to any gene: 16. Germline lookup yields CDR1 LNHDA and CDR2 SQIVND (reference sequence). This CDR3 has 16 amino acids. The CDR3 here is CASSANFGLAGVDPFF. In DNA, the CDR3 is TGTGCCAGTAGTGCTAACTTTGGACTAGCGGGAGTAGATCCGTTCTTC.

The rearrangement joins TRBV30 to TRBJ2-7; D call uncertain. The germline V and J ends were trimmed by 2 bases and 2 bases, with 13 bases remaining between them. Germline V gene data show CDR1 as GTSNPN and CDR2 as SVGIG (reference sequence). This CDR3 has 14 residues. The CDR3 here is CAWSFTGTAYEQYF. Here the CDR3 DNA reads TGTGCCTGGAGTTTTACCGGAACCGCCTACGAGCAGTACTTC.

This clone ranks as medium-sized. This rearrangement joins TRBV5-1 to TRBJ2-7; the match to TRBD2 covers 8 bases. V gave up 1 base and J gave up 0 bases; unmatched junction bases: 9. CDR3 size: 17 residues. Germline CDR1 and CDR2: SGHRS and YFSETQ. This chain's CDR3 is CASSLFRDSGNSYEQYF. CDR3 in DNA: TGCGCCAGCAGCTTGTTTAGAGATAGCGGGAACTCCTACGAGCAGTACTTC. Full variable domain (missing parts from reference TRBV5-1 and TRBJ2-7): KAGVTQTPRYLIKTRGQQVTLSCSPISGHRSVSWYQQTPGQGLQFLFEYFSETQRNKGNFPGRFSGRQFSNSRSEMNVSTLELGDSALYLCASSLFRDSGNSYEQYFGPGTRLTVT.

This clone was seen just once. A junction end diverges from the germline sequence, so it may reflect a read error. The chain employs TRBV29-1 and TRBJ2-3, with D tentatively TRBD1 (5 bases). There are 14 residues in the CDR3. Germline CDR1 and CDR2: SQVTM and ANQGSEA. Written as DNA, the CDR3 is TGCAGCGCCACCACCACAGGTAGCACAGGTACGCAGTATTTT. Protein product: CSATTTGSTGTQYF.

This chain links TRBV11-3 with TRBJ1-5, with D hard to call. Germline CDR1 reads SGHNT; CDR2 reads YENEEA. The CDR3 covers 13 residues. V was clipped by 4 bases and J by 0 bases, with 4 bases between them. The CDR3 loop is CASSWGSNQPQHF. CDR3 DNA sequence: TGTGCCAGCAGCTGGGGTAGCAATCAGCCCCAGCATTTT. Full variable domain (outside the CDR3, taken from reference TRBV11-3 and TRBJ1-5): EAGVVQSPRYKIIEKKQPVAFWCNPISGHNTLYWYLQNLGQGPELLIRYENEEAVDDSQLPKDRFSAERLKGVDSTLKIQPAELGDSAVYLCASSWGSNQPQHFGDGTRLSIL.

This clone was counted only a few times. CDR3 in DNA: TGTGCCAGTGGGGGCAGGGGGAACTATGGCTACACCTTC. Protein sequence: CASGGRGNYGYTF. The genes are TRBV19 and TRBJ1-2; 7 bases fit TRBD1. Trimming removed 8 bases from V and 2 bases from J; junction bases left unmatched: 5. CDR3 size: 13 residues. Germline lookup yields CDR1 LNHDA and CDR2 SQIVND (reference sequence).

CDR3 in amino acids: CASSGTLGGEKLFF. Written as DNA, the CDR3 is TGTGCCAGCAGCGGGACTTTAGGAGGTGAAAAACTGTTTTTT. The J gene is TRBJ1-4, the V gene TRBV27; tentative D call: TRBD1 (5 bases). Trimming pared 6 bases from V and 7 bases from J, leaving 15 bases between. From germline, CDR1 is MNHEY and CDR2 SMNVEV (reference sequence). The CDR3 totals 14 residues.

The genes are TRBV6-6 and TRBJ1-4, with D hard to call. Germline V gives CDR1 MNHNY, CDR2 SVGAGI (reference sequence). Trimming took off 2 bases at V and 8 bases at J, with 9 bases between the two ends. CDR3 length: 13 amino acids. The CDR3 protein is CASSYGQHEKLFF. The CDR3 region has the DNA TGTGCCAGCAGTTACGGCCAGCACGAAAAACTGTTTTTT.

The CDR3 sequence is CSAGPSYEQYF. CDR3 DNA: TGCAGTGCTGGGCCCTCCTACGAGCAGTACTTC. V is TRBV20-1 and J is TRBJ2-7; D is ambiguous. Trimming left V 5 bases short and J 0 bases short, with 5 bases between. The CDR3 covers 11 residues. Germline lookup yields CDR1 DFQATT and CDR2 SNEGSKA (reference sequence).

This clone has just one count. This chain connects TRBV10-3 to TRBJ2-2; 11 positions match TRBD2. The junction had 7 bases not matched to a gene; V was cut back by 4 bases and J by 3 bases. The CDR3 runs 17 residues. CDR1 is ENHRY and CDR2 is SYGVKD in the germline V gene. The CDR3 here is CAISGAGTSGHTGELFF. In DNA, the CDR3 is TGTGCCATCAGTGGGGCGGGGACTAGCGGACACACCGGGGAGCTGTTTTTT.

The chain uses TRBV7-9 and TRBJ2-2; possibly TRBD2 for D (7 bases). This CDR3 is built from 18 residues. Trimming pared 4 bases from V and 1 base from J, leaving 19 bases between. CDR1 and CDR2 from the germline V gene are SEHNR and FQNEAQ (reference sequence). CDR3: CASSSPPGGRENTGELFF. CDR3 bases: TGTGCCAGCAGCTCCCCGCCCGGGGGGCGGGAGAACACCGGGGAGCTGTTTTTT.

The chain carries TRBV7-6 and TRBJ2-1, with D maybe TRBD2 (5 bases). Trimming left V 0 bases short and J 8 bases short, with 14 bases between. This CDR3 comprises 15 residues. CDR1 and CDR2 (germline): SGHVS, FNYEAQ. This CDR3 reads CASSLASGLFYEQFF. DNA of the CDR3: TGTGCCAGCAGCTTAGCGTCGGGGTTGTTCTATGAGCAGTTCTTC. The complete variable domain, with remaining parts taken from reference TRBV7-6 and TRBJ2-1, reads GAGVSQSPRYKVTKRGQDVALRCDPISGHVSLYWYRQALGQGPEFLTYFNYEAQQDKSGLPNDRFSAERPEGSISTLTIQRTEQRDSAMYRCASSLASGLFYEQFFGPGTRLTVL.

This chain connects TRBV29-1 to TRBJ2-1, with D possibly TRBD2 on 5 matching bases. With 4 bases removed from V and 9 bases from J, the gap between germline ends came to 19 bases. Per the germline V gene, CDR1 is SQVTM and CDR2 is ANQGSEA. The CDR3 totals 14 residues. The chain's CDR3 is CSVAYLAGTFEQFF. The CDR3 DNA is TGCAGCGTTGCTTACCTAGCCGGTACGTTTGAGCAGTTCTTC.

DNA for the CDR3: TGTGCCAGCAGGACAACTAGCCGTGAGCAGTTCTTC. Translating gives CASRTTSREQFF. The V call is TRBV28, the J call TRBJ2-1; a possible D gene is TRBD2 (6 bases). Germline assignment: CDR1 MDHEN and CDR2 SYDVKM. This CDR3 has 12 amino acids. V dropped 6 bases and J dropped 9 bases, with 12 bases sitting between them.

The chain recombines TRBV28 with TRBJ2-6; TRBD1 aligns across 10 bases. This CDR3 comprises 18 residues. After removal of 10 bases from V and 3 bases from J, the junction contained 15 bases not matched to a gene. Germline CDR1 reads MDHEN; CDR2 reads SYDVKM. CDR3 sequence: CATQAAGTGVFGANVLTF. The DNA for the CDR3 is TGTGCCACACAGGCTGCGGGGACAGGGGTTTTTGGGGCCAACGTCCTGACTTTC.